The clone carrying this T cell receptor beta chain was counted at least ten times. Its antigen remains unidentified. One entry per CDR3 protein, called by TCRdb with MiXCR from the 5' RACE reads. The sample contains hundreds of thousands of distinct CDR3 sequences, 8% to 9% of which appear only once. This sample is part of a study of identical twins. The study, taken as a whole, reports: Memory repertoires lacked the insertion deficit that abundant cord blood beta clonotypes showed.

V trimming: 4 bases; J trimming: 0 bases; junction bases outside the gene matches: 6. The CDR3 has 16 residues. Germline-derived CDR1 and CDR2 are SGHTA and FQGNSA. These same data were also listed under a study on yellow fever vaccine responses in identical twins.

This chain joins TRBV7-2 and TRBJ2-3; TRBD1 matches 8 bases. The source material was PBMCs. This receptor was identified in a woman between 18 and 29 years old in good health. CDR3 sequence: CASSSKDRGSTDTQYF. In nucleotides, the CDR3 is TGTGCCAGCAGCTCCAAAGACAGGGGAAGCACAGATACGCAGTATTTT.